Listed here are 3 T cell receptor beta chains from one sample, sequenced in a study of blood T cell repertoires in COVID-19. The repertoire was sequenced with immunoSEQ multiplex PCR; TCRdb's copy has only in-frame clones and lacks some. The data show 45,000 to 55,000 clones, 68% seen once. The source material was peripheral blood. The receptors come from a woman aged 70-85 years with acute or convalescent COVID-19.

This clone was seen once. The chain carries TRBV6-1 and TRBJ2-7; no firm D call. Germline CDR1 MNHNS, CDR2 SASEGT. V was clipped by 0 bases and J by 4 bases, with 7 bases between them. The CDR3 contains 13 residues. The CDR3 loop reads CASSEAGVYEQYF. The CDR3 nucleotides are TGTGCCAGCAGTGAAGCCGGAGTTTACGAGCAGTACTTC.

The chain uses TRBV3-1 (or the pseudogene TRBV3-2) and TRBJ1-3; D is perhaps TRBD1 (5 bases). CDR1 and CDR2 from the germline V gene are LGHDT and YNNKEL (reference sequence). Trimming left V 0 bases short and J 9 bases short, with 12 bases between. The CDR3 covers 14 residues. The CDR3 DNA reads TGTGCCAGCAGCCAAGAAAACCGGGGGGGCACCATATATTTT. It translates to CASSQENRGGTIYF.

This clone was seen just once. The genes are TRBV3-1 (or the pseudogene TRBV3-2) and TRBJ1-6; D is undetermined. The CDR3 loop spans 13 amino acids. V lost 1 base to trimming and J lost 12 bases, with 10 bases between them. Germline V gives CDR1 LGHDT, CDR2 YNNKEL (reference sequence). The CDR3 DNA follows: TGTGCCAGCAGCCAAGGTACAGTTGAACCCCTCCACTTT. This sequence encodes CASSQGTVEPLHF.